This record looks at one T cell receptor beta chain sequence and its context. Its antigen is still unknown. The record has no base qualities; no much larger clone is one base away. This sample is drawn from a study of radiotherapy plus CTLA-4 blockade in lung cancer (dated by TCRdb to 2016 to 2018). Notes on the research overall: Among the enrolled patients, around 19% had an objective response, and approximately 33% reached disease control.

Overall study results and their limits: After treatment with radiotherapy and ipilimumab, TCR clones that originated in tumors expanded in peripheral blood. The strongest predictors of response were reported to be early dynamic shifts in blood T cell clones along with a rise in serum interferon-beta following radiation.

Library prep was done by the immunoSEQ multiplex PCR assay. TCRdb retrieved this table from immuneACCESS and kept in-frame rearrangements only. Not all clones are present; in checked studies, unresolved V genes account for under half, and no reason is known for the remainder. This sample is represented by tens of thousands of clones; 72% of them were singletons. Approximately 11% of the sample rests with the top ten. In this study, focal radiation therapy paired with CTLA-4 blockade (ipilimumab) was tested in patients who had chemo-refractory metastatic non-small-cell lung cancer. The CDR3 starts with the cysteine, ends with the phenylalanine, and has 16 residues. Only CDR3 DNA remains: 48 bases, in frame from the first base.

The sequence joins TRBV21-1 to TRBJ1-5; TRBD1, as called in the table, went unchecked against the DNA. TRBV21-1 is tagged as a pseudogene. This material consisted of peripheral blood, taken from a patient treated with radiotherapy plus ipilimumab. This receptor was obtained from a human donor with non-small cell lung cancer who had stable disease on radiotherapy plus ipilimumab. The nucleotide sequence is TGTGCCAGCAGCGAGGTACAGGGGAAAGGTTTATTCCCCCAGCATTTT. Translation gives CASSEVQGKGLFPQHF.